Each of the 21 T cell receptor beta chains below was sequenced from the same sample in a study of cytomegalovirus exposure and HLA in healthy donors. A multiplex PCR was run with 60 Vbeta primers and 13 Jbeta primers. The data were produced by immunoSEQ multiplex PCR, yet TCRdb's version contains in-frame clones alone and is incomplete. The sample shows about 200,000 clones, around 77% of them seen only once. Sequenced input: PBMCs. These receptors came from a woman under 40 in good health and CMV-seronegative.

The gene calls are TRBV6-5 and TRBJ1-4, with D perhaps matching TRBD1 (6 bases). Trimming left V 1 base short and J 6 bases short, with 12 bases between. The CDR3 length is 15 residues. Germline-derived CDR1 and CDR2 are MNHEY and SVGAGI. Written as DNA, the CDR3 is TGTGCCAGCAGTTACTTGAAGGACAGTCATGAAAAACTGTTTTTT. This codes for CASSYLKDSHEKLFF.

The V gene is TRBV5-8, the J gene TRBJ2-1; no firm D call. V lost 6 bases and J lost 3, with 7 bases in between. Germline CDR1 SGHTS, CDR2 YDEGEE. The CDR3 contains 12 residues. The CDR3 protein is CASNLNYNEQFF. CDR3 DNA sequence: TGTGCCAGCAACCTAAACTACAATGAGCAGTTCTTC.

Notes on this clone: This CDR3 is also generated by other DNA sequences in the sample. The gene calls are TRBV19 and TRBJ2-7; 12 bases fit TRBD1. In germline, CDR1 is LNHDA, CDR2 SQIVND (reference sequence). V lost 6 bases to trimming and J lost 4 bases; unmatched junction nucleotides: 7. The CDR3 sequence is 15 residues long. For the CDR3, the DNA is TGTGCCAGTAGAAGAGGGACAGGGGGCGAGTACGAGCAGTACTTC. Translation: CASRRGTGGEYEQYF.

The J gene is TRBJ2-1, the V gene TRBV7-7; TRBD2 matches at 8 bases. This CDR3 contains 16 residues. CDR1 is SSHAT, CDR2 FNYEAQ, per germline (reference sequence). Trimming at V came to 6 bases and at J to 0 bases, leaving 7 bases not matched to a gene. The CDR3 bases are TGTGCCAGCAGTTTACGGGGGGGAAGCTCCTACAATGAGCAGTTCTTC. It is translated as CASSLRGGSSYNEQFF.

In its sample, this clone was seen once. The V call is TRBV19, the J call TRBJ2-3; 13 positions match TRBD2. After removal of 9 bases from V and 4 bases from J, the junction contained 7 bases not matched to a gene. The CDR3 sequence is 15 residues long. The germline CDR1 and CDR2 sequences are LNHDA and SQIVND (reference sequence). In DNA, the CDR3 is TGTGCCAGCGGACTAGCGGGGGAAGTCCCAGATACGCAGTATTTT. Its protein product is CASGLAGEVPDTQYF.

This sequence joins TRBV30 and TRBJ2-1, with D tentatively TRBD1 (6 bases). CDR3 length: 15 residues. With 1 base removed from V and 7 bases from J, the gap between germline ends came to 17 bases. Looked up from germline, CDR1 is GTSNPN and CDR2 is SVGIG (reference sequence). In DNA form, the CDR3 reads TGTGCCTGGAGTGGGGGGCGCCATATGGGGAATGAGCAGTTCTTC. Its protein product is CAWSGGRHMGNEQFF.

The rearrangement links TRBV19 to TRBJ1-1, with D possibly being TRBD1 (6 bases). Germline values: CDR1 LNHDA, CDR2 SQIVND (reference sequence). CDR3 length: 10 amino acids. The CDR3 protein is CATSGAEAFF. The CDR3, as DNA: TGTGCTACTTCAGGGGCAGAAGCTTTCTTT.

This clone was seen only a few times. The chain combines TRBV4-1 with TRBJ2-6, with TRBD1 matching 7 bases. Germline loops: CDR1 MGHRA, CDR2 YSYEKL. V shed 2 bases and J 0 bases; nucleotides not matched to a gene: 4. The CDR3 spans 17 residues. Here the CDR3 DNA reads TGCGCCAGCAGCCAAAAGGGGGCGAGCTCTGGGGCCAACGTCCTGACTTTC. This codes for CASSQKGASSGANVLTF.

The genes are TRBV30 and TRBJ1-4; D is perhaps TRBD1 (6 bases). There are 15 residues in the CDR3. V lost 3 bases, J lost 0 bases, and 11 bases lay in between. Per germline, CDR1 GTSNPN and CDR2 SVGIG (reference sequence). This CDR3 reads CAWSLGQTTNEKLFF. CDR3 DNA: TGTGCCTGGAGCCTCGGACAGACAACTAATGAAAAACTGTTTTTT.

The rearrangement uses TRBV6-6 and TRBJ1-4; no definite D call. This CDR3 comprises 12 residues. Trimming took off 1 base at V and 6 bases at J, with 3 bases between the two ends. The germline gives CDR1 MNHNY, CDR2 SVGAGI (reference sequence). CDR3 sequence (DNA): TGTGCCAGCAGTTACTTATATGAAAAACTGTTTTTT. The encoded protein is CASSYLYEKLFF.

The gene calls are TRBV6-6 and TRBJ2-3, with 8 bases that match TRBD2. The germline V gene has CDR1 MNHNY and CDR2 SVGAGI (reference sequence). Trimming cost V 11 bases and J 2 bases; bases outside gene matches: 6. CDR3 length equals 13 residues. The CDR3, as DNA: TGTGCCGGCCAGCGGGGGTCCACAGATACGCAGTATTTT. Translating gives CAGQRGSTDTQYF.

This clone was seen more than once but under ten times. This chain connects TRBV6-5 to TRBJ1-1, with TRBD1 as a possible D gene (5 bases). The CDR3 is 14 amino acids. Trimming cost V 6 bases and J 1 base, with 12 bases left between them. The V gene's germline CDR1 is MNHEY and CDR2 SVGAGI. The CDR3 nucleotides read TGTGCCAGCAGGCTGACAGCCCAGAACACTGAAGCTTTCTTT. The encoded protein is CASRLTAQNTEAFF.

The V and J genes are TRBV5-1 and TRBJ2-1, with D possibly TRBD2 on 5 matching bases. The length of the CDR3 is 16 residues. The germline CDR1 and CDR2 sequences are SGHRS and YFSETQ. Trimming cost V 2 bases and J 0 bases, with 12 bases left between them. CDR3 amino acids: CASSFRSGSSYNEQFF. The CDR3 region has the DNA TGCGCCAGCAGCTTCAGGTCGGGGAGCTCCTACAATGAGCAGTTCTTC.

This chain connects TRBV5-1 to TRBJ2-7; 10 positions match TRBD1. V lost 3 bases and J lost 0; bases outside the gene matches: 9. Germline CDR1 reads SGHRS; CDR2 reads YFSETQ. The CDR3 totals 17 residues. The CDR3 DNA reads as TGCGCCAGCAGCTCATCCTATGGACAGGGGGACTCCTACGAGCAGTACTTC. It yields the protein CASSSSYGQGDSYEQYF.

The rearrangement links TRBV7-8 to TRBJ2-7; D may be TRBD2 (7 bases). Germline CDR1 reads SGHVS; CDR2 reads FQNEAQ. The CDR3 has 17 amino acids. The V gene lost 2 bases and the J gene lost 6 bases, with 23 bases spanning the gap. CDR3 DNA sequence: TGTGCCAGCAGCTTATCCCTTGTAAGAGGGGGGGACGGCGAGCAGTACTTC. It yields the protein CASSLSLVRGGDGEQYF. The full variable domain, with the rest looked up from reference TRBV7-8 and TRBJ2-7, is GAGVSQSPRYKVAKRGQDVALRCDPISGHVSLFWYQQALGQGPEFLTYFQNEAQLDKSGLPSDRFFAERPEGSVSTLKIQRTQQEDSAVYLCASSLSLVRGGDGEQYFGPGTRLTVT.

The chain employs TRBV7-9 and TRBJ1-4; 9 bases are shared with TRBD1. CDR3 length equals 14 residues. J gave up 5 bases and V 4 bases, and 2 bases lay outside the gene matches. In germline, CDR1 is SEHNR, CDR2 FQNEAQ (reference sequence). The CDR3 sequence: CASSSGTGNEKLFF. The CDR3 DNA is TGTGCCAGCAGCTCCGGGACAGGGAATGAAAAACTGTTTTTT.

The chain is built from TRBV13 and TRBJ2-6; no clear D. Germline V CDR1 and CDR2: PRHDT, FYEKMQ (reference sequence). V lost 5 bases, J lost 0 bases, and 8 bases lay in between. CDR3 length: 15 amino acids. The CDR3 coding sequence is TGTGCCAGCAGCGCCCGGGTCTCTGGGGCCAACGTCCTGACTTTC. Translating it yields CASSARVSGANVLTF.

The CDR3 protein is CATSLAPTGSYEQYF. For the CDR3, the DNA is TGTGCCACCAGCCTCGCCCCGACAGGGTCCTACGAGCAGTACTTC. The chain combines TRBV15 with TRBJ2-7; 7 bases are a match to TRBD1. V was pared by 5 bases and J by 1 base, with 8 bases of the junction left unmatched. The CDR3 is 15 amino acids. Germline CDR1 is LNHNV and CDR2 is YYDKDF (reference sequence).

This clone was picked up a small number of times. The junction shows a germline mismatch at one end, possibly a read error. The chain uses TRBV7-7 and TRBJ2-5, with 8 bases that match TRBD2. The CDR3 runs to 14 residues. Germline values: CDR1 SSHAT, CDR2 FNYEAQ (reference sequence). In DNA, the CDR3 is TGTGCTAGCAGCCCCTCCCGGGGGGGAGAGACCCAGTACTTC. It yields the protein CASSPSRGGETQYF.

The chain couples TRBV4-1 to TRBJ1-6, with D possibly TRBD1 on 5 matching bases. The CDR3 sequence is 18 residues long. The V gene's germline CDR1 is MGHRA and CDR2 YSYEKL. V was pared by 0 bases and J by 5 bases, with 17 bases between. CDR3 sequence reads: CASSQDLGRTKNNSPLHF. The CDR3 coding sequence is TGCGCCAGCAGCCAAGATCTTGGTAGGACAAAGAATAATTCACCCCTCCACTTT.

The rearrangement links TRBV6-6 to TRBJ1-2; no clear D gene. The CDR3 is 14 residues long. V was shortened by 7 bases and J by 4 bases, with 16 bases between the two germline ends. The germline V gene encodes CDR1 MNHNY and CDR2 SVGAGI (reference sequence). In nucleotides, the CDR3 is TGTGCCAGCACCCGTAGTGTAAATGGCTATGGCTACACCTTC. Its translation is CASTRSVNGYGYTF.